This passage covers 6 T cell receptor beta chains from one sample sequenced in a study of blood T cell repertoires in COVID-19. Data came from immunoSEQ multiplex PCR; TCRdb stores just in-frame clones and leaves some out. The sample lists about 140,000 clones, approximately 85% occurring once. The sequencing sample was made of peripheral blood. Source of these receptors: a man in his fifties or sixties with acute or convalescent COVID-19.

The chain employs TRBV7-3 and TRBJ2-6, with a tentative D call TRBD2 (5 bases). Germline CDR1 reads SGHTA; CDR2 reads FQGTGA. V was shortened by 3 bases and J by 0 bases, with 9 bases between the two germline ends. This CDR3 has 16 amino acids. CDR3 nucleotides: TGTGCCAGCAGCTTGACGGGAACCTCTGGGGCCAACGTCCTGACTTTC. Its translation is CASSLTGTSGANVLTF.

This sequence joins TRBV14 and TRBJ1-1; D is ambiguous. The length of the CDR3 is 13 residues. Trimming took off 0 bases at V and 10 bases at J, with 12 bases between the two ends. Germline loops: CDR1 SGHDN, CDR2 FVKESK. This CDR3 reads CASSQDRAFGAFF. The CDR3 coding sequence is TGTGCCAGCAGCCAAGATAGAGCCTTCGGAGCTTTCTTT.

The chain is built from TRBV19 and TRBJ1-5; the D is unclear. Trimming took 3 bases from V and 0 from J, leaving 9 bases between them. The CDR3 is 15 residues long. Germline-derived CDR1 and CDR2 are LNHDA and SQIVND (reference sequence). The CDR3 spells CASSMGRFSNQPQHF. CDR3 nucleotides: TGTGCCAGTAGTATGGGCAGGTTTAGCAATCAGCCCCAGCATTTT. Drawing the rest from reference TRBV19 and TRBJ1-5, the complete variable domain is DGGITQSPKYLFRKEGQNVTLSCEQNLNHDAMYWYRQDPGQGLRLIYYSQIVNDFQKGDIAEGYSVSREKKESFPLTVTSAQKNPTAFYLCASSMGRFSNQPQHFGDGTRLSIL.

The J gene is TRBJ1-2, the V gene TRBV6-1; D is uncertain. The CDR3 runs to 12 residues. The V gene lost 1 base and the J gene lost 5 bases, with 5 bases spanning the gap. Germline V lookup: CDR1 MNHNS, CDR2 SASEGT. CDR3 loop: CASSEGRYGYTF. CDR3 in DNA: TGTGCCAGCAGTGAAGGGCGGTATGGCTACACCTTC.

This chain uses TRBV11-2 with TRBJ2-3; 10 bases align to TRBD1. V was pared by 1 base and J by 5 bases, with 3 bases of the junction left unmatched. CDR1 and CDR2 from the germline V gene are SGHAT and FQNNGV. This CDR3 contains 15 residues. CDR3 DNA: TGTGCCAGCAGCTTAGGAGGGACAGGGGTAGATACGCAGTATTTT. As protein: CASSLGGTGVDTQYF. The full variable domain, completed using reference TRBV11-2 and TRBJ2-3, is EAGVAQSPRYKIIEKRQSVAFWCNPISGHATLYWYQQILGQGPKLLIQFQNNGVVDDSQLPKDRFSAERLKGVDSTLKIQPAKLEDSAVYLCASSLGGTGVDTQYFGPGTRLTVL.

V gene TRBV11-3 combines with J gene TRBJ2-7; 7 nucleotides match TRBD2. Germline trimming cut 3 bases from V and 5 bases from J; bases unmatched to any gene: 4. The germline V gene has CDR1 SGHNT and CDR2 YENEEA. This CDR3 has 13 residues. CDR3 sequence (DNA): TGTGCCAGCAGCTTCCCGGGGAGGGACGAGCAGTACTTC. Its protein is CASSFPGRDEQYF.